The 12 T cell receptor beta chains in this list originate from one sample, sequenced in a study of OX40 agonist ivuxolimab in advanced cancers. Sequencing used immunoSEQ multiplex PCR; TCRdb keeps in-frame clones, though not all of them. The profile shows around 67,000 clones, roughly nine tenths of them singletons. Sequenced here: CD4+ or CD8+ T cells sorted from blood, sampled in a trial of the OX40 agonist ivuxolimab. The source of these receptors is an adult with an advanced solid tumor such as melanoma, head and neck, liver or kidney cancer.

The rearrangement links TRBV13 to TRBJ2-7; TRBD2 matches at 9 bases. Trimming at V came to 5 bases and at J to 7 bases, leaving 9 bases not matched to a gene. Germline CDR1 reads PRHDT; CDR2 reads FYEKMQ (reference sequence). This CDR3 has 14 amino acids. The CDR3, as DNA: TGTGCCAGCAGCATAGCGGGAGTTGGTGGGGAGCAGTACTTC. Amino acids: CASSIAGVGGEQYF.

This sequence joins TRBV10-2 and TRBJ1-1, with unresolved D. CDR3 length equals 14 residues. Germline CDR1 and CDR2: WSHSY and SAAADI. V lost 0 bases to trimming and J lost 3 bases, with 8 bases between them. The CDR3: CASSESGLDTEAFF. The CDR3 DNA reads TGCGCCAGCAGTGAGTCCGGTTTGGACACTGAAGCTTTCTTT.

This CDR3 is CASSRSSGSTDTQYF. In DNA form, the CDR3 reads TGTGCCAGCAGCCGCTCTAGCGGGAGCACAGATACGCAGTATTTT. The V call is TRBV11-2, the J call TRBJ2-3; 8 positions agree with TRBD2. There are 15 residues in the CDR3. Germline trimming cut 5 bases from V and 0 bases from J; bases unmatched to any gene: 4. CDR1 SGHAT and CDR2 FQNNGV come from the germline V gene.

The CDR3 coding sequence is TGTGCCAGTACCTTAAACAGGGGAACTGGAAACACCATATATTTT. This translates into CASTLNRGTGNTIYF. This chain links TRBV19 with TRBJ1-3; 7 bases agree with TRBD1. Germline trimming cut 7 bases from V and 2 bases from J; bases unmatched to any gene: 8. Germline lookup yields CDR1 LNHDA and CDR2 SQIVND (reference sequence). The CDR3 covers 15 residues.

This CDR3 reads CASSTGTRTYEQYF. Here the CDR3 DNA reads TGTGCCAGCAGTACAGGGACCCGTACCTACGAGCAGTACTTC. The chain links TRBV2 to TRBJ2-7; TRBD1 might be the D (6 bases). V shed 5 bases and J shed 2 bases, with 13 bases lying between them. The CDR3 runs 14 residues. Germline V gene data show CDR1 as SNHLY and CDR2 as FYNNEI.

This clone has a single count. The rearrangement joins TRBV14 to TRBJ1-2; TRBD1 agrees at 10 bases. Germline V gene data show CDR1 as SGHDN and CDR2 as FVKESK. The CDR3 covers 15 residues. J was trimmed by 8 bases and V by 4 bases; bases with no gene match: 10. In DNA form, the CDR3 reads TGTGCCAGCAGCCGATCCGGGACAGGGGTACGCGGCTACACCTTC. Its translation is CASSRSGTGVRGYTF. Complete variable domain (other parts from reference TRBV14 and TRBJ1-2): EAGVTQFPSHSVIEKGQTVTLRCDPISGHDNLYWYRRVMGKEIKFLLHFVKESKQDESGMPNNRFLAERTGGTYSTLKVQPAELEDSGVYFCASSRSGTGVRGYTFGSGTRLTVV.

The chain uses TRBV30 and TRBJ2-7; D gene uncertain. V was shortened by 4 bases and J by 0 bases, with 4 bases between the two germline ends. The CDR3 contains 11 residues. Per the germline V gene, CDR1 is GTSNPN and CDR2 is SVGIG (reference sequence). In DNA form, the CDR3 reads TGTGCCTGGAAGGACTCCTACGAGCAGTACTTC. Amino acid sequence: CAWKDSYEQYF.

The count of this clone is one. The chain recombines TRBV27 with TRBJ2-2; weak D call: TRBD1 (5 bases). Per the germline V gene, CDR1 is MNHEY and CDR2 is SMNVEV (reference sequence). The CDR3 spans 15 residues. V gave up 2 bases and J gave up 6 bases, with 13 bases separating them. The CDR3 spells CASSLRGVGSGELFF. In nucleotides, the CDR3 is TGTGCCAGCAGTTTAAGGGGTGTCGGGTCCGGGGAGCTGTTTTTT.

This clone was seen a single time. The gene calls are TRBV6-9 and TRBJ2-1, with a weak D call TRBD1 (6 bases). Germline V gene sequence: CDR1 MNHGY, CDR2 SVAAGI. With 5 bases removed from V and 6 bases from J, the gap between germline ends came to 14 bases. The CDR3 length is 14 residues. The CDR3 DNA sequence: TGTGCCAGCAGTCCTTGGGGGACAATCAATGAGCAGTTCTTC. Translated: CASSPWGTINEQFF.

The genes are TRBV6-5 and TRBJ2-6; D not certain. Deletions cut 6 bases from V and 0 bases from J, with 9 bases between. This CDR3 is 15 amino acids long. CDR1 MNHEY and CDR2 SVGAGI come from the germline V gene. DNA for the CDR3: TGTGCCAGCAGCTGGGCACCCTCTGGGGCCAACGTCCTGACTTTC. This encodes CASSWAPSGANVLTF.

The V and J genes are TRBV11-1 and TRBJ2-1; the D call may be TRBD1 or TRBD2 (6 bases each). Per the germline V gene, CDR1 is SGHAT and CDR2 is FQDESV (reference sequence). The CDR3 length is 15 residues. Trimming took off 1 base at V and 4 bases at J, with 11 bases between the two ends. The CDR3 bases are TGTGCCAGCAGCTTAGAGGGGGGCCAGTACAATGAGCAGTTCTTC. As protein: CASSLEGGQYNEQFF.

This chain links TRBV7-9 with TRBJ1-1, with D unresolved. Germline V gives CDR1 SEHNR, CDR2 FQNEAQ (reference sequence). There are 13 residues in the CDR3. The V and J ends lost 1 base and 11 bases respectively, with 14 bases between them. The CDR3 is CASSLGQLDVAFF. The CDR3 nucleotides read TGTGCCAGCAGCTTAGGGCAGTTGGATGTGGCTTTCTTT.